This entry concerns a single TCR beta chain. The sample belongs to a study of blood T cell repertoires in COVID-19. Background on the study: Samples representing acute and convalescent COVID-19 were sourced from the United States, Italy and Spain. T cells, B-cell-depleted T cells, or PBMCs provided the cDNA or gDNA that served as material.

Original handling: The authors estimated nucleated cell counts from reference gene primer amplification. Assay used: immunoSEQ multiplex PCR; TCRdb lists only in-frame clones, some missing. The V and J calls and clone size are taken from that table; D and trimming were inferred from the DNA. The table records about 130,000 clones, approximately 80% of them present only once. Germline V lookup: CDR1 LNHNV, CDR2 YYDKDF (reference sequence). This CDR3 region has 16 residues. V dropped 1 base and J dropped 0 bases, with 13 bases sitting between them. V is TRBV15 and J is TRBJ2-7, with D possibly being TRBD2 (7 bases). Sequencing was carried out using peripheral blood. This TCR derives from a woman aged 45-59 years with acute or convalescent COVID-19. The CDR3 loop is CATSRVGGGSSYEQYF. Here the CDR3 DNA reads TGTGCCACCAGCAGAGTAGGGGGGGGAAGCTCCTACGAGCAGTACTTC.